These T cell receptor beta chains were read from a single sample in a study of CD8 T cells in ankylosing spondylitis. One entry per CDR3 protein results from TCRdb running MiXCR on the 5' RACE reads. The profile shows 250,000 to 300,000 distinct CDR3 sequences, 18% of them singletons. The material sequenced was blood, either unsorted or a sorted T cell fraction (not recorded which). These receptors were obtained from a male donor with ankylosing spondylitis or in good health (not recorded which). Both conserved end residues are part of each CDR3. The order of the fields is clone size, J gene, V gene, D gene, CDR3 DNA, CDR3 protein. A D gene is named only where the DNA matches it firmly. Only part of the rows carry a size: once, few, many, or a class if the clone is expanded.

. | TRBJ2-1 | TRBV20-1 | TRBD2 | TGCAGTGCTAGGCCGGGACTAGCGGGTGACAATGAGCAGTTCTTC | CSARPGLAGDNEQFF
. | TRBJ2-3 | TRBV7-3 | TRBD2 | TGTGCCAGCAGCTTACTAGCGGCAACGAGCACAGATACGCAGTATTTT | CASSLLAATSTDTQYF
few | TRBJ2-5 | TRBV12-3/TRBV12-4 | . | TGTGCCAGCAGTTTAGTAAGGCTAGGGGAGACCCAGTACTTC | CASSLVRLGETQYF
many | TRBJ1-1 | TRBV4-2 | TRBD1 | TGTGCCAGCACATCGGGGCAGGGGGGCACTGAAGCTTTCTTT | CASTSGQGGTEAFF
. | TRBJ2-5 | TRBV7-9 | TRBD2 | TGTGCCAGCAGCTTCGTAGCGGGAGGAACACAAGAGACCCAGTACTTC | CASSFVAGGTQETQYF
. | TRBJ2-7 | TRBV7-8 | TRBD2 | TGTGCCAGCAGCTTTCCGGGACTAGCGGGAGTGTACGAGCAGTACTTC | CASSFPGLAGVYEQYF
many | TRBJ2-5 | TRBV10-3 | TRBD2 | TGTGCCATCACTCCGGGTCGAGCGGGACTTCAAGAGACCCAGTACTTC | CAITPGRAGLQETQYF
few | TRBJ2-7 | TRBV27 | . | TGTGCCAGCAGACCCTCAACGGGGGGCTGGTACGAGCAGTACTTC | CASRPSTGGWYEQYF
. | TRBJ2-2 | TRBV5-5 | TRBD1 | TGTGCCAGCAGCAACCGGGACAGGAACACCGGGGAGCTGTTTTTT | CASSNRDRNTGELFF
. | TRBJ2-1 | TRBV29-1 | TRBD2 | TGCAGCGGCGGACTAGCGGGAGGGTACAATGAGCAGTTCTTC | CSGGLAGGYNEQFF
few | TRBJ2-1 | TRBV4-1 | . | TGCGCCAGCAGCCAAGATTACGCGGGACCAGACTATGAGCAGTTCTTC | CASSQDYAGPDYEQFF
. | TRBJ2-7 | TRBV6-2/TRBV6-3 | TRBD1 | TGTGCCAGCAGTCTCCTCCGACAGGGATCTCACGAGCAGTACTTC | CASSLLRQGSHEQYF
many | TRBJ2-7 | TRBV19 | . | TGTGCCAGTAGTTGGGGCTTAGCCTACGAGCAGTACTTC | CASSWGLAYEQYF
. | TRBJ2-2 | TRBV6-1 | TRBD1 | TGTGCCAGCAGTGCCGGGACAGGGGCCACCGGGGAGCTGTTTTTT | CASSAGTGATGELFF
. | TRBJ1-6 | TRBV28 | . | TGTGCCAGCAGTTTTGTGAAGGGGAGTTCACCCCTCCACTTT | CASSFVKGSSPLHF
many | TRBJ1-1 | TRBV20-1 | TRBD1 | TGCAGTGCTAGAGATGACAGGGAGAGGACTGAAGCTTTCTTT | CSARDDRERTEAFF
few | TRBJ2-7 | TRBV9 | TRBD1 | TGTGCCAGCAGCGTCGCCGGGACAGGGGTCAACGAGCAGTACTTC | CASSVAGTGVNEQYF
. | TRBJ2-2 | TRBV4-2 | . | TGTGCCAGCAGCCAAGCACCGACAGGGAACACCGGGGAGCTGTTTTTT | CASSQAPTGNTGELFF
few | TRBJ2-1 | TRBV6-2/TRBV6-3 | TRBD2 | TGTGCCAGCAGTCAGCGGGGAGTCTACAATGAGCAGTTCTTC | CASSQRGVYNEQFF
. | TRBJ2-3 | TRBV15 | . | TGTGCCACCAGCAGGGCAGATGGGGGCGATACGCAGTATTTT | CATSRADGGDTQYF
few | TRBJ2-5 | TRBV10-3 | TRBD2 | TGTGCCATCAGTGAGCCTACGGCTAGCGGAGTCCAAGAGACCCAGTACTTC | CAISEPTASGVQETQYF
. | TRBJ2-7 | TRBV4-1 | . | TGCGCCAGCAGCCGGGAAACTAGAAAGACCTACGAGCAGTACTTC | CASSRETRKTYEQYF
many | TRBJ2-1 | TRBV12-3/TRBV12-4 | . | TGTGCCAGCAGCCCGAGTGAGGGATCCTACAATGAGCAGTTCTTC | CASSPSEGSYNEQFF
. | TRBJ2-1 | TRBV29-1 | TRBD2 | TGCAGCGTTGGACCAGCGGGATCCAGCTCCTACAATGAGCAGTTCTTC | CSVGPAGSSSYNEQFF
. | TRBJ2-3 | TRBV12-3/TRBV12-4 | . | TGTGCCAGCAGTTTAGGCTTTGAGGGAGTTACAGATACGCAGTATTTT | CASSLGFEGVTDTQYF
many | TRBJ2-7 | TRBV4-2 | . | TGTGCCAGCAGCCAAGTTTCGGCGGGTTTGCCCTACGAGCAGTACTTC | CASSQVSAGLPYEQYF
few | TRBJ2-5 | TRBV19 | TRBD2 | TGTGCCAGTAGTATTTTCTCGGGAGGGCTTGAGACCCAGTACTTC | CASSIFSGGLETQYF
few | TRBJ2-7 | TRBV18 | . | TGTGCCAGCTCACCAGGCCTGTTGGCAGATTACTCCTACGAGCAGTACTTC | CASSPGLLADYSYEQYF
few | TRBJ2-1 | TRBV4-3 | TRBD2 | TGCGCCAGCAGCCCTAACTTTTTTCAGACTAGCGGGAGACCCTACAATGAGCAGTTCTTC | CASSPNFFQTSGRPYNEQFF
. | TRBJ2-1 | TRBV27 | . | TGTGCCAGCACCCACCGGGGGAGGATAGCTGAGCAGTTCTTC | CASTHRGRIAEQFF
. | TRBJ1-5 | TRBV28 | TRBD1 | TGTGCCAGCAGTTTATTTGACAGGGAATACTCATATAGCAATCAGCCCCAGCATTTT | CASSLFDREYSYSNQPQHF
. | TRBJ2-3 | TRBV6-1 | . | TGTGCCAGCAGTGAGTTCGGGAGAACAGATACGCAGTATTTT | CASSEFGRTDTQYF
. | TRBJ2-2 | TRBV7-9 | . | TGTGCCCGAGCAGGGGACAACACCGGGGAGCTGTTTTTT | CARAGDNTGELFF
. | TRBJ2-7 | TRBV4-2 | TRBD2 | TGTGCCAGCGCGACTAGCGGGAGGCATGGGTACGAGCAGTACTTC | CASATSGRHGYEQYF
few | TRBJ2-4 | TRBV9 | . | TGTGCCAGCAGCTCCGCGGACGGTAAAAACATTCAGTACTTC | CASSSADGKNIQYF
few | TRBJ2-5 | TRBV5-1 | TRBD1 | TGCGCCAGTGCCGGACAGGGGGTGTGGGAGACCCAGTACTTC | CASAGQGVWETQYF
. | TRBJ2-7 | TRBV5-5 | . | TGTGCCAGCAGCTTGCCCCCTGACTACGAGCAGTACTTC | CASSLPPDYEQYF
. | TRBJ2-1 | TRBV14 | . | TGTGCCAGCAGCCAAGAGTTGAACTTAGGCACTGAGCAGTTCTTC | CASSQELNLGTEQFF
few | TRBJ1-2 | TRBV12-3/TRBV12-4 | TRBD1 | TGTGCCAGCAGTTCCACCAGGGGACAGGGTAATGGCTACACCTTC | CASSSTRGQGNGYTF
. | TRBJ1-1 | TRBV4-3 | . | TGCGCCAGCAGCCAAGAAGGAGGGGGCACTGAAGCTTTCTTT | CASSQEGGGTEAFF
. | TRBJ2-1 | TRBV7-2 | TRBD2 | TGTGCCAGCAGCCCTTTAGCGGGAGGATCCAATGAGCAGTTCTTC | CASSPLAGGSNEQFF
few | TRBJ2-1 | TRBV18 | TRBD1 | TGTGCCAGCTCCGGGACAGGGGTTAAAAATGAGCAGTTCTTC | CASSGTGVKNEQFF
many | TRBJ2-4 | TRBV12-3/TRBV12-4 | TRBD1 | TGTGCCAGCAGTTTAGTTTACGGCCGGACAGGGGAAGTCATTCAGTACTTC | CASSLVYGRTGEVIQYF
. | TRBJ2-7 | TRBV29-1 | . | TGCAGCGTTGTGGGGCAACGGGGAGAGCAGTACTTC | CSVVGQRGEQYF
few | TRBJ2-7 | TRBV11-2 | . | TGTGCCAGCAGCTTAGATGGACGGTACAGGGCCAACGAGCAGTACTTC | CASSLDGRYRANEQYF
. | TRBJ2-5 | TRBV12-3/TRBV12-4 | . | TGTACCAGCAGGCTGATGGGGTACCAAGAGACCCAGTACTTC | CTSRLMGYQETQYF
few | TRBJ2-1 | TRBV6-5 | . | TGTGCCAGCAGTTCATCCCGCAATGAGCAGTTCTTC | CASSSSRNEQFF
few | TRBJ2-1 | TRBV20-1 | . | TGCAGTGCTAGAGACCCCCTTAGCAATGAGCAGTTCTTC | CSARDPLSNEQFF
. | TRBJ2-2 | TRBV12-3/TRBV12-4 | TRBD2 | TGTGCCAGCAGTTTAGGGGGACTAGCGGGGACCGGGGAGCTGTTTTTT | CASSLGGLAGTGELFF
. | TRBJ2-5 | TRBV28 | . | TGTGCCAGCAGTTTCATGCCAGGATTTTTGCAAGAGACCCAGTACTTC | CASSFMPGFLQETQYF
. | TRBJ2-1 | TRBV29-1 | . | TGCAGCGGCCAAGGGACCAACAGCTCCTACAATGCGCAGTTCTTC | CSGQGTNSSYNAQFF
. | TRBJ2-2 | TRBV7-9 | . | TGTGCCAGCAGCCCCTTCGTATCCGGGGAGCTGTTTTTT | CASSPFVSGELFF
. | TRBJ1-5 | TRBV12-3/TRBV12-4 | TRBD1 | TGTGCCAGCAGTTTAGCGCTCGGGACAGGGCATGGCAATCAGCCCCAGCATTTT | CASSLALGTGHGNQPQHF